The clone carrying this T cell receptor (beta chain) was found many times. The data originate from a study of human T cells and chemical hapten exposure. Study information: Weekly diphenylcyclopropenone doses were given to patients' scalps across the approximately 26-week study.

Time point meaning: patch test 2, 6 weeks after DPC sensitization. Treatment: therapeutic diphenylcyclopropenone sensitization with weekly scalp DPC. Total RNA extraction was carried out from unfractionated whole blood. Library preparation tagged each individual cDNA molecule with a unique molecular identifier. Via MiXCR, TCRdb re-called the RACE reads, giving one row per CDR3 protein. In the table there are tens of thousands of distinct CDR3 sequences, about a tenth of which are singletons. The CDR3 sequence is 14 residues long. The germline CDR1 and CDR2 sequences are WSHSY and SAAADI. V lost 6 bases and J 4 bases, leaving 12 bases between the germline ends.

The TCR comes from a woman in her forties or fifties with alopecia areata. Some clones in this sample may be carry-over from other donors' samples. The specimen comprised whole blood, sampled in connection with sensitization to the hapten diphenylcyclopropenone (DPC). The chain couples TRBV10-2 to TRBJ1-4; D might be TRBD1 (5 bases). The chain's CDR3 is CASSVLDSNEKLFF. The CDR3 DNA follows: TGCGCCAGCAGCGTATTAGACAGTAATGAAAAACTGTTTTTT.